One and the same sample provided the 16 T cell receptor beta chains below, sequenced in a study of blood T cells in healthy people across ages. Next came a second PCR, run for about 6 to 11 cycles, which used a sample-barcoded 5' primer along with a J-beta primer mix. TCRdb reprocessed the 5' RACE reads with MiXCR, giving one entry per CDR3 protein. The sample holds over 700,000 distinct CDR3 sequences, about 55% seen once. The sample taken for sequencing was blood. These receptors were obtained from an elderly man in good health.

The rearrangement joins TRBV5-1 to TRBJ2-6; D is perhaps TRBD1 (6 bases). Trimming took 2 bases from V and 2 from J, leaving 8 bases between them. The germline V gene has CDR1 SGHRS and CDR2 YFSETQ. This CDR3 region has 15 residues. DNA for the CDR3: TGCGCCAGCAGCTTTGAGGGGGCTGGGGCCAACGTCCTGACTTTC. Protein: CASSFEGAGANVLTF.

This clonotype was detected only once. The CDR3 carries no conserved terminal phenylalanine or tryptophan, so it likely arises from a read error. The V gene is TRBV12-3 or TRBV12-4, the J gene TRBJ2-3; 10 bases are shared with TRBD2. The length of the CDR3 is 15 residues. The V gene end was trimmed by 5 bases and the J gene end by 2 bases; junction bases not matched to a gene: 4. The CDR3 reads CASSQTSGYTDTQYS. The DNA of the CDR3 is TGTGCCAGCAGTCAGACTAGCGGGTACACAGATACGCAGTATTCT.

The rearrangement links TRBV18 to TRBJ2-4; 8 nucleotides match TRBD1. The J call may be mistaken, given a closer DNA end match to TRBJ2-7. In germline, CDR1 is KGHSH, CDR2 LQKENI. The CDR3 runs to 13 residues. CDR3 nucleotide sequence: TGTGCCAGCTCAGGGGCAGGGGGCCGCGAGCAGTACTTC. Its translation is CASSGAGGREQYF.

This clonotype came up a few times. This chain links TRBV7-3 with TRBJ2-5; D remains unclear. Germline V gene lookup returns CDR1 SGHTA and CDR2 FQGTGA. This CDR3 has 14 residues. The germline V and J ends were trimmed by 1 base and 8 bases, with 14 bases remaining between them. CDR3 residues: CASSLNGSPSTQYF. The DNA for the CDR3 is TGTGCCAGCAGCTTAAACGGATCGCCTAGTACCCAGTACTTC.

J is TRBJ1-1 and V is TRBV3-1, with 7 bases lining up with TRBD1. Germline CDR1 and CDR2: LGHDT and YNNKEL (reference sequence). J gave up 7 bases and V 4 bases, and 12 bases lay outside the gene matches. The CDR3 extends over 15 amino acids. CDR3 amino acids: CASSPTAGGYDEAFF. The CDR3 nucleotides are TGTGCCAGCAGCCCAACGGCAGGGGGTTACGATGAAGCTTTCTTT.

This clonotype appeared a few times. The chain recombines TRBV20-1 with TRBJ2-7; 7 nucleotides line up with TRBD1. Germline CDR1 and CDR2: DFQATT and SNEGSKA (reference sequence). V trimming: 5 bases; J trimming: 5 bases; junction bases outside the gene matches: 6. The length of the CDR3 is 12 residues. This chain's CDR3 is CSAQTGLDEQYF. Written as DNA, the CDR3 is TGCAGTGCTCAGACAGGGTTGGACGAGCAGTACTTC.

The chain joins TRBV24-1 to TRBJ2-1; a weak D match, TRBD2 (5 bases). The germline V and J ends were trimmed by 1 base and 4 bases, with 13 bases remaining between them. The CDR3 sequence is 16 residues long. CDR1 and CDR2 from the germline V gene are KGHDR and SFDVKD. The DNA of the CDR3 is TGTGCCACCAGTGATTTACTCGCTAGCAGTTACAATGAGCAGTTCTTC. Its protein is CATSDLLASSYNEQFF.

The chain has TRBV6-6 and TRBJ2-1; D is perhaps TRBD2 (6 bases). The tail of the sequence fits TRBJ2-7 better, so the J call may be wrong. This CDR3 has 13 amino acids. Per the germline V gene, CDR1 is MNHNY and CDR2 is SVGAGI (reference sequence). The CDR3 DNA reads as TGTGCCAGCAAAACTAGCCCCTACAATGAGCAGTACTTC. This encodes CASKTSPYNEQYF.

This clonotype was detected only once. This chain connects TRBV7-2 to TRBJ2-5, with 7 bases aligning to TRBD2. The CDR3 is 17 residues long. The ends lost 0 bases at V and 11 bases at J; junction bases unmatched: 18. The germline V gene encodes CDR1 SGHTA and CDR2 FQGNSA. The CDR3 loop reads CASSLAGAGRALVEQYF. DNA of the CDR3: TGTGCCAGCAGCTTAGCGGGAGCGGGAAGAGCCCTTGTAGAGCAGTACTTC. Combining the CDR3 with reference TRBV7-2 and TRBJ2-5 gives the whole variable domain GAGVSQSPSNKVTEKGKDVELRCDPISGHTALYWYRQSLGQGLEFLIYFQGNSAPDKSGLPSDRFSAERTGGSVSTLTIQRTQQEDSAVYLCASSLAGAGRALVEQYFGPGTRLLVL.

This clonotype was seen more than once but under ten times. The chain is built from TRBV28 and TRBJ1-5; the D gene is possibly TRBD1 (5 bases). CDR1 and CDR2 (germline): MDHEN, SYDVKM. Trimming cost V 6 bases and J 7 bases, with 16 bases left between them. The CDR3 spans 14 residues. CDR3 sequence reads: CASSSRGDEQPQHF. The CDR3 DNA is TGTGCCAGCAGCTCAAGGGGAGACGAGCAGCCCCAGCATTTT.

J is TRBJ2-7 and V is TRBV30; maybe TRBD2 (6 bases). V dropped 5 bases and J dropped 0 bases, with 20 bases sitting between them. The CDR3 runs 16 residues. CDR1 is GTSNPN and CDR2 is SVGIG in the germline V gene (reference sequence). CDR3 residues: CAWGGEGASSSYEQYF. The CDR3 nucleotides are TGTGCCTGGGGAGGGGAAGGGGCCTCGAGCTCCTACGAGCAGTACTTC.

CDR3 sequence: CSAKGGASGSTDTQYF. CDR3 DNA sequence: TGCAGTGCCAAGGGAGGGGCTAGCGGGAGCACAGATACGCAGTATTTT. The chain recombines TRBV20-1 with TRBJ2-3; TRBD2 agrees at 8 bases. J gave up 0 bases and V 6 bases, and 11 bases lay outside the gene matches. This CDR3 has 16 amino acids. Germline-derived CDR1 and CDR2 are DFQATT and SNEGSKA (reference sequence).

This clonotype was counted a few times. The CDR3: CASSYDAGGPRRRYAYF. CDR3 nucleotide sequence: TGTGCCAGCAGTTACGACGCGGGAGGGCCCCGACGTAGATACGCGTATTTT. The genes are TRBV6-2 or TRBV6-3 and TRBJ2-3; 9 bases are a match to TRBD2. Germline V CDR1 and CDR2: MNHEY, SVGEGT. CDR3 size: 17 residues. V lost 2 bases and J lost 14; bases outside the gene matches: 20.

This clonotype was observed a few times. In DNA form, the CDR3 reads TGCAGCGTTGCGGGGCCAGGGTTCTACGAGCAGTACTTC. Residues: CSVAGPGFYEQYF. This chain uses TRBV29-1 with TRBJ2-7; D might be TRBD1 or TRBD2, each matching 5 bases. Germline values: CDR1 SQVTM, CDR2 ANQGSEA. Between the trimmed V and J ends, which lost 4 bases and 3 bases, there was a span of 13 bases. The CDR3 sequence is 13 residues long.

The chain uses TRBV6-1 and TRBJ1-2; 9 bases are shared with TRBD1. J gave up 2 bases and V 4 bases, and 8 bases lay outside the gene matches. Germline assignment: CDR1 MNHNS and CDR2 SASEGT. This CDR3 spans 16 amino acids. The CDR3 nucleotides read TGTGCCAGCAGTGCGGAGGGACAGGGCTCCAACTATGGCTACACCTTC. It is translated as CASSAEGQGSNYGYTF.

This chain uses TRBV28 with TRBJ1-2; D perhaps matches TRBD1 (6 bases). Germline lookup yields CDR1 MDHEN and CDR2 SYDVKM. V was cut by 10 bases and J by 1 base, with 16 bases left in between. The CDR3 has 14 residues. CDR3 sequence: CAITPGTRNYGYTF. The CDR3 DNA reads as TGTGCCATCACTCCCGGGACACGTAACTATGGCTACACCTTC.